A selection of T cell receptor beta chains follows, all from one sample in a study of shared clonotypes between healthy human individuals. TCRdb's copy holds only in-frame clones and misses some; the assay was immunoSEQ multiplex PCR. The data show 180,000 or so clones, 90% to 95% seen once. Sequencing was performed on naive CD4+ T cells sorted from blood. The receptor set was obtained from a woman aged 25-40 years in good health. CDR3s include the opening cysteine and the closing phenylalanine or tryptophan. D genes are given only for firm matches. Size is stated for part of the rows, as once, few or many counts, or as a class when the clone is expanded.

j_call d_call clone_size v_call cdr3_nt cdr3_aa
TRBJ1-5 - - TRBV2 TGTGCCAGCAGTGAAACAGAAGATCAGCCCCAGCATTTT CASSETEDQPQHF
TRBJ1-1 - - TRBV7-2 TGTGCCAGCAGCTTAATTCCGGGGAGAATGAACACTGAAGCTTTCTTT CASSLIPGRMNTEAFF
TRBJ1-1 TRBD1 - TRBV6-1 TGTGCCAGCAGTGAAGCAGGGACAGTAGTCCTGAACACTGAAGCTTTCTTT CASSEAGTVVLNTEAFF
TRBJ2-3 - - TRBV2 TGTGCCAGCAGCGAAACAGATACGCAGTATTTT CASSETDTQYF
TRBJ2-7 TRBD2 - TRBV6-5 TGTGCCAGCGGACTAGGAGACTACGAGCAGTACTTC CASGLGDYEQYF
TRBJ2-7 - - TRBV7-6 TGTGCCAGCAGCTTAGCCGCTTGGGAGGGGGGCGAGCAGTACTTC CASSLAAWEGGEQYF
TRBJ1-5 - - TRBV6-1 TGTGCCAGCAGTGAACGCAGTTGGGGGAATCAGCCCCAGCATTTT CASSERSWGNQPQHF
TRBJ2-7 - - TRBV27 TGTGCCAGCAGTTTCCGAGCGGGCGGGAAACGCTACGAGCAGTACTTC CASSFRAGGKRYEQYF
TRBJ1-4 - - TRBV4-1 TGCGCCAGCAGCCGGACCAGGGGTGGAGGAGAAAAACTGTTTTTT CASSRTRGGGEKLFF
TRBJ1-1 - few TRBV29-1 TGCAGCGTGGCTCGGGGCACTGAAGCTTTCTTT CSVARGTEAFF
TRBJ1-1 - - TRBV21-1 TGTGCCAGCATGGGTCAAAGTTCGGGTGGGAACACTGAAGCTTTCTTT CASMGQSSGGNTEAFF
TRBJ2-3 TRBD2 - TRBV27 TGTGCCAGCAGTTTCCTAGCGGCTAGCACAGATACGCAGTATTTT CASSFLAASTDTQYF
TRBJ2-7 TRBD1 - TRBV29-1 TGCAGCACCCGGACAGGGTTGACCTACGAGCAGTACTTC CSTRTGLTYEQYF
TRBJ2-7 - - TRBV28 TGTGCCAGCAGTGGGCAGGGGACCTACGAGCAGTACTTC CASSGQGTYEQYF
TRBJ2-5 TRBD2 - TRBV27 TGTGCCAGCAGTCCCTTTGCGGGAGGAGGAGAGACCCAGTACTTC CASSPFAGGGETQYF
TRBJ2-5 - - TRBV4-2 TGTGCCAGCAGCCACCCCCAAGAGACCCAGTACTTC CASSHPQETQYF
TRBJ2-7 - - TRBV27 TGTGCCAGCAGTGCCCCCGGGACCTCCAGGTACGAGCAGTACTTC CASSAPGTSRYEQYF
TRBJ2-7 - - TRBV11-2 TGTGCCAGCTGCCTGCAGACTAGTCAAGTGGAGCAGTACTTC CASCLQTSQVEQYF
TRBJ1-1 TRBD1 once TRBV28 TGTGCCAGCAGTTTTGAGGGGGCAGAAGCTTTCTTT CASSFEGAEAFF
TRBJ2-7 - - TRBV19 TGTGCCAGTAGTAACCGGGACGGCTCCTACGAGCAGTACTTC CASSNRDGSYEQYF
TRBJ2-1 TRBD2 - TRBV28 TGTGCCAGCAGCCGAATTAGCGGGAAAGACTACAATGAGCAGTTCTTC CASSRISGKDYNEQFF
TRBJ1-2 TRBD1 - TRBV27 TGTGCCAGCAGTTTGCGACAGGGCTTCTATGGCTACACCTTC CASSLRQGFYGYTF
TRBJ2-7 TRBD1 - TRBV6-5 TGTGCCAGCAGTTCTTACAGACAGGGAGAGTCCTACGAGCAGTACTTC CASSSYRQGESYEQYF
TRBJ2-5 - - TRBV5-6 TGTGCCAGCAGCACCCTCGGACTCCCAAGGGCCCAAGAGACCCAGTACTTC CASSTLGLPRAQETQYF